This T cell receptor beta chain appears in the sequencing data of a study of shared clonotypes between healthy human individuals. Execution of the assay was at deep level. Profiling relied on immunoSEQ multiplex PCR, and the TCRdb table lists in-frame clones only, not all of them. Here the sample spans about 600,000 clones, around 77% being singletons. J was trimmed by 5 bases and V by 4 bases; bases with no gene match: 27. The CDR3 contains 21 residues. Germline V gene data show CDR1 as SGHRS and CDR2 as YFSETQ. Specimen: PBMCs. The genes are TRBV5-1 and TRBJ1-2; TRBD1 agrees at 9 bases. The receptor was isolated from a woman in her 40s in good health. Some clones in this sample may be carry-over from other donors' samples. In DNA, the CDR3 is TGCGCCAGCAGCCCGACCCCCTACAGCTCCGGGACAGGGTCGATGCTGTATGGCTACACCTTC. Translated, it gives CASSPTPYSSGTGSMLYGYTF.